These 10 T cell receptor beta chains originate from one sample sequenced in a study of cytomegalovirus exposure and HLA in healthy donors. PCR amplification relied on 60 Vbeta primers (plus 13 Jbeta primers). The repertoire was sequenced with immunoSEQ multiplex PCR; TCRdb's copy has only in-frame clones and lacks some. Of 210,000 or so clones in the sample, roughly 81% were seen once. Sequenced: PBMCs. The receptors shown here come from a girl aged 2 to 10 in good health and CMV-seronegative.

This chain links TRBV10-3 with TRBJ2-7; 7 positions match TRBD1. Germline V lookup: CDR1 ENHRY, CDR2 SYGVKD. There are 13 residues in the CDR3. V was clipped by 11 bases and J by 4 bases; unmatched bases: 11. The CDR3 nucleotides read TGTGCCCGTAGGGACAGCTCAGGGTACGAGCAGTACTTC. It translates to CARRDSSGYEQYF.

The V and J genes are TRBV6-5 and TRBJ1-2; the D gene is possibly TRBD1 (5 bases). Germline CDR1 MNHEY, CDR2 SVGAGI. The V end was cut by 4 bases, the J end by 4 bases, with 16 bases between. The length of the CDR3 is 15 residues. CDR3 DNA: TGTGCCAGCAGTTCACCGGGACGGGGGACCTATGGCTACACCTTC. This gives the protein CASSSPGRGTYGYTF.

The genes are TRBV11-2 and TRBJ2-1; no firm D call. The V end lost 5 bases, the J end lost 7 bases, and 15 bases lay between the germline ends. The CDR3 loop spans 14 amino acids. Germline values: CDR1 SGHAT, CDR2 FQNNGV. The CDR3 DNA sequence: TGTGCCAGCAGCATACTAAGGAGTGAAAATGAGCAGTTCTTC. Its protein product is CASSILRSENEQFF.

The chain combines TRBV2 with TRBJ2-5, with 7 bases lining up with TRBD1. The CDR3 contains 14 residues. The V gene end was trimmed by 6 bases and the J gene end by 3 bases; junction bases not matched to a gene: 7. The germline gives CDR1 SNHLY, CDR2 FYNNEI. The CDR3 nucleotides read TGTGCCAGCAGGACAGGGTACGGCAAAGAGACCCAGTACTTC. It yields the protein CASRTGYGKETQYF. Using reference TRBV2 and TRBJ2-5 for the parts outside the CDR3, the full variable domain is EPEVTQTPSHQVTQMGQEVILRCVPISNHLYFYWYRQILGQKVEFLVSFYNNEISEKSEIFDDQFSVERPDGSNFTLKIRSTKLEDSAMYFCASRTGYGKETQYFGPGTRLLVL.

This chain connects TRBV30 to TRBJ1-5; 7 bases are shared with TRBD1. Germline loops: CDR1 GTSNPN, CDR2 SVGIG (reference sequence). Unmatched junction bases numbered 3, after V lost 1 base and J lost 6 bases. The CDR3 totals 13 residues. CDR3 nucleotide sequence: TGTGCCTGGAGTGGACAGGGACTTCAGCCCCAGCATTTT. It codes for CAWSGQGLQPQHF.

J is TRBJ1-2 and V is TRBV5-4, with 10 bases fitting TRBD1. Losses at the gene ends were 1 base for V and 4 bases for J; bases not matched to a gene: 4. This CDR3 contains 15 residues. From germline, CDR1 is SGHNT and CDR2 YYREEE (reference sequence). In DNA form, the CDR3 reads TGTGCCAGCAGCTTGTCTGGACAGGGGGGCTATGGCTACACCTTC. Translating it yields CASSLSGQGGYGYTF.

This clone has more than one count but fewer than ten. The genes are TRBV5-1 and TRBJ1-1; D perhaps matches TRBD1 (5 bases). CDR1 is SGHRS, CDR2 YFSETQ, per germline. Trimming took off 9 bases at V and 7 bases at J, with 13 bases between the two ends. The CDR3 is made up of 11 amino acids. The CDR3 DNA is TGCGCCATCCAGATTACAGGTGAAGCTTTCTTT. Amino acids: CAIQITGEAFF.

The chain uses TRBV4-1 and TRBJ2-3; 7 bases fit TRBD2. There are 17 residues in the CDR3. Trimming at V came to 0 bases and at J to 2 bases, leaving 8 bases not matched to a gene. Germline V lookup: CDR1 MGHRA, CDR2 YSYEKL. The CDR3 loop reads CASSQDEAGDHTDTQYF. In DNA form, the CDR3 reads TGCGCCAGCAGCCAAGATGAGGCGGGGGACCACACAGATACGCAGTATTTT.

The chain couples TRBV7-5 to TRBJ1-5. TRBV7-5 is tagged as a pseudogene. CDR3 length: 13 residues. For the CDR3, the DNA is TGTGCCAGAAGCTCCCGGGAACAACAGCCCCAGCATTTT. The encoded protein is CARSSREQQPQHF.

The chain uses TRBV7-3 and TRBJ1-1; the D gene is possibly TRBD1 (6 bases). The V end lost 5 bases, the J end lost 6 bases, and 13 bases lay between the germline ends. Germline CDR1 and CDR2: SGHTA and FQGTGA. This CDR3 has 13 amino acids. As DNA, the CDR3 is TGTGCCAGCAGCCAAATGGGGGCCGCTGAAGCTTTCTTT. Translating it yields CASSQMGAAEAFF. Full variable domain (rest looked up from reference TRBV7-3 and TRBJ1-1): GAGVSQTPSNKVTEKGKYVELRCDPISGHTALYWYRQSLGQGPEFLIYFQGTGAADDSGLPNDRFFAVRPEGSVSTLKIQRTERGDSAVYLCASSQMGAAEAFFGQGTRLTVV.